This T cell receptor (beta chain) was obtained from a study of blood T cell repertoires in COVID-19. Overall study context: In each case, the material was cDNA or gDNA derived from T cells, B-cell-depleted T cells, or PBMCs.

Using immunoSEQ multiplex PCR, the repertoire was profiled, and TCRdb retains in-frame clones only, with some absent. Of 490,000 or so clones in the sample, around 85% were seen once. Germline V gene data show CDR1 as MNHEY and CDR2 as SMNVEV (reference sequence). Trimming shortened V by 5 bases and J by 2 bases, and 13 bases separated the two germline ends. This CDR3 contains 14 residues. This study enrolled people aged 18 to 89 from 24 US geographic areas. Cohorts were assigned according to the clinical history that participants reported. This sequence was found in a woman aged 55-69 years who had recovered from COVID-19. V gene TRBV27 combines with J gene TRBJ2-7, with a weak D call TRBD1 (6 bases). The sample comprised PBMCs or T cells enriched from blood (not recorded which). CDR3 residues: CASSPLGHPYEQYV. CDR3 sequence (DNA): TGTGCCAGCAGTCCCTTGGGACACCCCTACGAGCAGTACGTC.